The 26 T cell receptor beta chains below were found in one sample sequenced in a study of monozygotic twins with inflammatory bowel disease. TCRdb derives one entry per CDR3 protein from the 5' RACE reads, leaving out DNA. The sample shows approximately 120,000 distinct CDR3 sequences, and 9.5% to 15% sits with its ten largest clones. The specimen sequenced was blood. The receptors here all came from a human donor with ulcerative colitis or Crohn's disease, or a healthy co-twin of an affected twin (not recorded which).

The V and J genes are TRBV30 and TRBJ1-2. CDR3 length: 18 amino acids. The V gene's germline CDR1 is GTSNPN and CDR2 SVGIG (reference sequence). The CDR3 loop reads CAHHPPVGHWGANYGYTF. Complete variable domain (other parts from reference TRBV30 and TRBJ1-2): SQTIHQWPATLVQPVGSPLSLECTVEGTSNPNLYWYRQAAGRGLQLLFYSVGIGQISSEVPQNLSASRPQDRQFILSSKKLLLSDSGFYLCAHHPPVGHWGANYGYTFGSGTRLTVV.

This chain connects TRBV19 to TRBJ2-3; TCRdb selects TRBD2, and the lack of DNA leaves this call unchecked. Germline values: CDR1 LNHDA, CDR2 SQIVND (reference sequence). CDR3 length: 13 amino acids. The CDR3 here is CATRPLSGDTQYF.

The V gene is TRBV5-6, the J gene TRBJ2-7; TCRdb's D call, TRBD2, is unchecked because there is no DNA. CDR3 length equals 16 residues. Germline V gene sequence: CDR1 SGHDT, CDR2 YYEEEE. The CDR3: CASSFGRGGIDYEQYF.

The chain carries TRBV3-1 and TRBJ1-1. CDR1 LGHDT and CDR2 YNNKEL come from the germline V gene (reference sequence). This CDR3 comprises 13 residues. Here the CDR3 reads CASSKALETEAFF. Full variable domain (rest looked up from reference TRBV3-1 and TRBJ1-1): DTAVSQTPKYLVTQMGNDKSIKCEQNLGHDTMYWYKQDSKKFLKIMFSYNNKELIINETVPNRFSPKSPDKAHLNLHINSLELGDSAVYFCASSKALETEAFFGQGTRLTVV.

V usage is TRBV7-2 and J usage is TRBJ1-3; TCRdb indicates TRBD1, and absent DNA this call remains unverified. CDR1 is SGHTA, CDR2 FQGNSA, per germline. The CDR3 covers 14 residues. The CDR3 loop is CASSIDRNRNTIYF.

The chain has TRBV9 and TRBJ1-1; TCRdb reports TRBD1, a call that lacks DNA to check it against. The germline gives CDR1 SGDLS, CDR2 YYNGEE. The CDR3 contains 14 residues. The CDR3 here is CASSSTGWATEAFF.

The chain links TRBV19 to TRBJ2-3; TCRdb picks TRBD1, but there is no DNA to check that call. The CDR3 has 13 residues. CDR1 is LNHDA and CDR2 is SQIVND in the germline V gene (reference sequence). This CDR3 is CATSRGATDTQYF.

This chain uses TRBV7-2 with TRBJ2-1. Germline V lookup: CDR1 SGHTA, CDR2 FQGNSA. CDR3 length: 13 amino acids. The CDR3 reads CASSLGSQNEQFF.

The V gene is TRBV9, the J gene TRBJ2-3; TCRdb returns TRBD2, unconfirmable since there is no DNA. Germline loops: CDR1 SGDLS, CDR2 YYNGEE. The CDR3 runs to 17 residues. The CDR3 loop is CASSIGLAGGDADTQYF.

V is TRBV20-1 and J is TRBJ2-2; TCRdb outputs TRBD1, but without DNA this stays unchecked. Germline V gene sequence: CDR1 DFQATT, CDR2 SNEGSKA (reference sequence). The CDR3 extends over 14 amino acids. CDR3: CSAPGRARTGELFF.

The chain has TRBV5-4 and TRBJ2-7; TCRdb indicates TRBD2, and absent DNA this call remains unverified. The CDR3 runs to 14 residues. Germline CDR1 and CDR2: SGHNT and YYREEE (reference sequence). The CDR3 reads CASSPDSGSYEQYF.

The chain has TRBV28 and TRBJ2-7; TCRdb selects TRBD2, and the lack of DNA leaves this call unchecked. In germline, CDR1 is MDHEN, CDR2 SYDVKM. The CDR3 contains 12 residues. The CDR3 loop is CASSRYRAEQYF.

The CDR3 sequence: CAISESVTGNEQFF. The chain is built from TRBV10-3 and TRBJ2-1; TCRdb's assignment of TRBD1 cannot be checked, as there is no DNA. The CDR3 runs to 14 residues. Germline CDR1 reads ENHRY; CDR2 reads SYGVKD.

V is TRBV7-2 and J is TRBJ1-5; the TRBD1 assignment by TCRdb is unverifiable without DNA. CDR1 is SGHTA, CDR2 FQGNSA, per germline. There are 13 residues in the CDR3. The CDR3 is CASQTGGNQPQHF. The whole variable domain, filled in from reference TRBV7-2 and TRBJ1-5, reads GAGVSQSPSNKVTEKGKDVELRCDPISGHTALYWYRQSLGQGLEFLIYFQGNSAPDKSGLPSDRFSAERTGGSVSTLTIQRTQQEDSAVYLCASQTGGNQPQHFGDGTRLSIL.

The J gene is TRBJ2-7, the V gene TRBV14; TCRdb's D call, TRBD2, is unchecked because there is no DNA. The CDR3 contains 18 residues. CDR1 and CDR2 from the germline V gene are SGHDN and FVKESK. The CDR3 loop reads CASSQILAGAPGESEQYF.

V usage is TRBV4-1 and J usage is TRBJ2-1; TCRdb proposes TRBD2, but this gene call is untestable without DNA. The CDR3 covers 16 residues. The germline CDR1 and CDR2 sequences are MGHRA and YSYEKL. CDR3 sequence: CASSPELAGVWNEQFF.

The gene calls are TRBV7-2 and TRBJ1-1. Per the germline V gene, CDR1 is SGHTA and CDR2 is FQGNSA. The CDR3 has 15 residues. CDR3 residues: CASSPAGTRSTEAFF.

The rearrangement links TRBV15 to TRBJ2-5; absent DNA, TCRdb's TRBD1 call cannot be checked. There are 14 residues in the CDR3. Germline CDR1 is LNHNV and CDR2 is YYDKDF (reference sequence). The CDR3 region is CATSRDPGQETQYF.

The chain combines TRBV4-3 with TRBJ2-2; TCRdb returns TRBD2, unconfirmable since there is no DNA. CDR3 size: 17 residues. The germline gives CDR1 LGHNA, CDR2 YSLEER. The CDR3 loop is CASSPSYLPPLTGELFF.

The chain carries TRBV19 and TRBJ1-1; the TRBD1 assignment by TCRdb is unverifiable without DNA. The CDR3 is 14 residues long. Germline V gives CDR1 LNHDA, CDR2 SQIVND (reference sequence). CDR3 region: CASSIMPGLTEAFF.

This chain joins TRBV7-2 and TRBJ2-5; the TRBD2 assignment by TCRdb is unverifiable without DNA. Germline CDR1 is SGHTA and CDR2 is FQGNSA. The length of the CDR3 is 14 residues. The CDR3 sequence: CASSWSGGQETQYF. The full variable domain, with the rest looked up from reference TRBV7-2 and TRBJ2-5, is GAGVSQSPSNKVTEKGKDVELRCDPISGHTALYWYRQSLGQGLEFLIYFQGNSAPDKSGLPSDRFSAERTGGSVSTLTIQRTQQEDSAVYLCASSWSGGQETQYFGPGTRLLVL.

V gene TRBV20-1 combines with J gene TRBJ2-7; TCRdb calls TRBD1, which cannot be checked without DNA. The CDR3 runs 13 residues. Looked up from germline, CDR1 is DFQATT and CDR2 is SNEGSKA (reference sequence). The CDR3: CSADRGGSYEQYF.

The chain uses TRBV9 and TRBJ2-7; the TCRdb D gene call, TRBD1, has no DNA to confirm it. This CDR3 contains 14 residues. Germline loops: CDR1 SGDLS, CDR2 YYNGEE. The CDR3 sequence is CASSPTGSGYEQYF.

The chain joins TRBV25-1 to TRBJ1-2; TCRdb selects TRBD1, and the lack of DNA leaves this call unchecked. This CDR3 comprises 12 residues. Germline CDR1 is MGHDK and CDR2 is SYGVNS. CDR3 region: CASSEGGSGYTF.

The rearrangement joins TRBV19 to TRBJ2-1; TCRdb outputs TRBD1, but without DNA this stays unchecked. CDR3 length: 16 amino acids. Germline V CDR1 and CDR2: LNHDA, SQIVND (reference sequence). The chain's CDR3 is CASTDKKGEKEAEQFF.

The CDR3 protein is CASSLRRGPGLAGTSTDTQYF. V gene TRBV28 combines with J gene TRBJ2-3; the D gene TCRdb calls, TRBD2, cannot be checked with no DNA. This CDR3 region has 21 residues. Germline V lookup: CDR1 MDHEN, CDR2 SYDVKM.